These 32 T cell receptor beta chains were all obtained from the same sample, sequenced in a study of CD8 T cells in Susac syndrome. Random-hexamer reverse transcription was applied to roughly 0.5 to 1 ug RNA. TCRdb analysed the immunoSEQ multiplex PCR reads with MiXCR anew, one entry per CDR3 protein. Here the sample spans 69,000 or so distinct CDR3 sequences, approximately 94% being singletons. Sequencing was carried out using CD8+ T cells from PBMCs. The receptors come from a human donor with multiple sclerosis.

This clonotype was observed a few times. The chain carries TRBV12-3 or TRBV12-4 and TRBJ2-1; D is unresolved. The CDR3 spans 13 residues. V lost 3 bases and J 3 bases, leaving 6 bases between the germline ends. CDR3 DNA sequence: TGTGCCAGCAGTTTGGCGAGCTACAATGAGCAGTTCTTC. It yields the protein CASSLASYNEQFF.

This chain uses TRBV4-1 with TRBJ2-5, with a possible D match to TRBD2 (5 bases). The V gene lost 2 bases and the J gene lost 1 base, with 8 bases spanning the gap. CDR1 is MGHRA, CDR2 YSYEKL, per germline. This CDR3 spans 14 amino acids. CDR3 DNA sequence: TGCGCCAGCAGCCAAACAAGCGGCCAAGAGACCCAGTACTTC. The encoded protein is CASSQTSGQETQYF.

The CDR3 loop is CASSPEARTDTQYF. As DNA, the CDR3 is TGTGCCAGCAGCCCGGAGGCTCGCACAGATACGCAGTATTTT. This rearrangement joins TRBV2 to TRBJ2-3; weak D call: TRBD2 (5 bases). Trimming stripped 6 bases from V and 1 base from J, with 11 bases between. The CDR3 is made up of 14 amino acids. Per germline, CDR1 SNHLY and CDR2 FYNNEI.

The DNA for the CDR3 is TGTGCCAGCAGCTCTAGCGCCGGGACTGGCCCCTACGAGCAGTACTTC. It codes for CASSSSAGTGPYEQYF. V usage is TRBV7-9 and J usage is TRBJ2-7, with D possibly being TRBD2 (6 bases). The germline gives CDR1 SEHNR, CDR2 FQNEAQ (reference sequence). The CDR3 has 16 residues. Trimming removed 4 bases at V and 2 bases at J, with 18 bases between.

The V call is TRBV5-1, the J call TRBJ2-7, with 8 bases identical to TRBD1. V lost 0 bases, J lost 7 bases, and 9 bases stayed unmatched. CDR1 is SGHRS and CDR2 is YFSETQ in the germline V gene. This CDR3 is built from 15 residues. The CDR3 protein is CASSLVGQGTREQYF. The DNA for the CDR3 is TGCGCCAGCAGCTTGGTCGGACAGGGTACGCGAGAGCAGTACTTC. Drawing the rest from reference TRBV5-1 and TRBJ2-7, the complete variable domain is KAGVTQTPRYLIKTRGQQVTLSCSPISGHRSVSWYQQTPGQGLQFLFEYFSETQRNKGNFPGRFSGRQFSNSRSEMNVSTLELGDSALYLCASSLVGQGTREQYFGPGTRLTVT.

This sequence joins TRBV4-1 and TRBJ2-7; 7 positions agree with TRBD2. CDR1 is MGHRA and CDR2 is YSYEKL in the germline V gene. The J segment lost 7 bases and the V segment lost 3 bases, leaving 9 bases of the junction unmatched. The CDR3 has 14 amino acids. CDR3 loop: CASSQGGGPGEQYF. As DNA, the CDR3 is TGCGCCAGCAGCCAGGGGGGAGGGCCGGGTGAGCAGTACTTC.

The V and J genes are TRBV12-3 or TRBV12-4 and TRBJ1-1; no reliable D call. Deletions cut 7 bases from V and 2 bases from J, with 14 bases between. The CDR3 covers 14 residues. The CDR3 loop reads CASNRGDANTEAFF. In DNA, the CDR3 is TGTGCCAGCAACCGGGGAGACGCAAACACTGAAGCTTTCTTT.

The chain employs TRBV5-6 and TRBJ2-5, with D hard to call. There are 13 residues in the CDR3. Germline V lookup: CDR1 SGHDT, CDR2 YYEEEE. V lost 1 base and J lost 1, with 5 bases in between. CDR3 residues: CASSLKSQETQYF. CDR3 DNA: TGTGCCAGCAGCTTGAAGTCCCAAGAGACCCAGTACTTC.

This chain uses TRBV9 with TRBJ2-7; TRBD1 might be the D (5 bases). The CDR3 has 11 residues. Germline V gene lookup returns CDR1 SGDLS and CDR2 YYNGEE. With 5 bases removed from V and 5 bases from J, the gap between germline ends came to 8 bases. The CDR3 here is CASRSRDEQYF. The CDR3 DNA sequence: TGTGCCAGCAGGTCCAGGGACGAGCAGTACTTC.

This chain links TRBV11-3 with TRBJ1-1; TRBD1 might be the D (6 bases). This CDR3 region has 13 residues. Germline CDR1 is SGHNT and CDR2 is YENEEA. Trimming removed 1 base at V and 7 bases at J, with 10 bases between. In DNA form, the CDR3 reads TGTGCCAGCAGCTTAGCGGGGGCAGGTGAAGCTTTCTTT. Amino acid sequence: CASSLAGAGEAFF.

This chain connects TRBV7-9 to TRBJ2-1; TRBD2 aligns across 7 bases. The germline gives CDR1 SEHNR, CDR2 FQNEAQ (reference sequence). The trim removed 5 bases at V and 0 bases at J, leaving 7 bases unmatched. The CDR3 is 16 residues long. CDR3 DNA sequence: TGTGCCAGCAGCCCCTTGACGGGAGGCTCCTACAATGAGCAGTTCTTC. Its translation: CASSPLTGGSYNEQFF.

The chain employs TRBV12-3 or TRBV12-4 and TRBJ2-5; D perhaps matches TRBD2 (6 bases). The CDR3 sequence is 13 residues long. Trimming took 7 bases from V and 4 from J, leaving 13 bases between them. CDR3 in DNA: TGTGCCAGCACCACCCCGGAGGGAGAGACCCAGTACTTC. It is translated as CASTTPEGETQYF.

The chain uses TRBV19 and TRBJ1-5; D is possibly TRBD1 (6 bases). The V end lost 6 bases, the J end lost 6 bases, and 12 bases lay between the germline ends. Germline lookup yields CDR1 LNHDA and CDR2 SQIVND (reference sequence). The CDR3 spans 13 residues. The CDR3: CASRGGFTQPQHF. The CDR3 DNA sequence: TGTGCCAGTAGAGGGGGGTTCACTCAGCCCCAGCATTTT.

The chain combines TRBV6-5 with TRBJ2-5; TRBD1 matches 7 bases. The CDR3 consists of 14 residues. Germline V gene data show CDR1 as MNHEY and CDR2 as SVGAGI. Unmatched junction bases numbered 3, after V lost 4 bases and J lost 1 base. Written as DNA, the CDR3 is TGTGCCAGCAGTTTCCGGGACAGCCAAGAGACCCAGTACTTC. This gives the protein CASSFRDSQETQYF.

The chain recombines TRBV9 with TRBJ2-7; 12 bases match TRBD2. The germline V gene encodes CDR1 SGDLS and CDR2 YYNGEE. V was clipped by 3 bases and J by 7 bases; unmatched bases: 5. The length of the CDR3 is 14 residues. The CDR3 sequence is CASSAPGLAGEQYF. The CDR3 coding sequence is TGTGCCAGCAGCGCCCCGGGACTAGCGGGTGAGCAGTACTTC.

The chain is built from TRBV27 and TRBJ2-1; a weak D match, TRBD2 (6 bases). Trimming removed 6 bases at V and 2 bases at J, with 17 bases between. Germline assignment: CDR1 MNHEY and CDR2 SMNVEV (reference sequence). The CDR3 runs 16 residues. CDR3 bases: TGTGCCAGCAGCAAAGGGAGGATGGAAACCTACAATGAGCAGTTCTTC. Translated, it gives CASSKGRMETYNEQFF.

The genes are TRBV7-6 and TRBJ2-7; TRBD2 agrees at 11 bases. This CDR3 contains 16 residues. Trimming cost V 5 bases and J 0 bases; bases outside gene matches: 6. Germline V gives CDR1 SGHVS, CDR2 FNYEAQ. The chain's CDR3 is CASSQGLAGRSYEQYF. In DNA form, the CDR3 reads TGTGCCAGCAGCCAAGGACTAGCGGGCCGCTCCTACGAGCAGTACTTC.

This chain uses TRBV12-3 or TRBV12-4 with TRBJ2-5; 9 bases align to TRBD2. Trimming cost V 5 bases and J 5 bases; bases outside gene matches: 15. This CDR3 has 17 residues. CDR3 DNA sequence: TGTGCCAGCAGTCCCGTATCTCGACTAGCGGTGGGGGAGACCCAGTACTTC. This codes for CASSPVSRLAVGETQYF.

This clonotype has a single count. Here the CDR3 DNA reads TGTGCCTGGAGCCTAGGACAGGGGCGGTACGAGCAGTACTTC. This sequence encodes CAWSLGQGRYEQYF. This rearrangement joins TRBV30 to TRBJ2-7; 9 bases agree with TRBD1. The CDR3 length is 14 residues. Germline V gene lookup returns CDR1 GTSNPN and CDR2 SVGIG (reference sequence). V lost 3 bases and J lost 4; bases outside the gene matches: 7.

This clonotype showed up just once. V usage is TRBV27 and J usage is TRBJ2-7; perhaps TRBD1 as D (6 bases). The CDR3 extends over 13 amino acids. Germline V gives CDR1 MNHEY, CDR2 SMNVEV (reference sequence). V was trimmed by 5 bases and J by 3 bases, leaving 11 bases between them. The CDR3 bases are TGTGCCAGCAGTATGGGACAAGACTACGAGCAGTACTTC. It is translated as CASSMGQDYEQYF.

The chain couples TRBV28 to TRBJ2-7; 7 bases align to TRBD2. Germline assignment: CDR1 MDHEN and CDR2 SYDVKM. The CDR3 consists of 14 residues. Trimming took 3 bases from V and 4 from J; bases not matched to a gene: 6. The CDR3 spells CASSFAGVSYEQYF. The DNA of the CDR3 is TGTGCCAGCAGTTTTGCGGGAGTCAGTTACGAGCAGTACTTC.

V and J are TRBV3-1 and TRBJ2-7; no clear D. V dropped 4 bases and J dropped 2 bases, with 9 bases sitting between them. The V gene's germline CDR1 is LGHDT and CDR2 YNNKEL (reference sequence). This CDR3 contains 13 residues. The CDR3 bases are TGTGCCAGCAGCCCCGCCCTAGCCTACGAGCAGTACTTC. This codes for CASSPALAYEQYF.

The chain combines TRBV20-1 with TRBJ2-1; D may match TRBD1 or TRBD2 (6 bases each). The CDR3 consists of 11 residues. The germline gives CDR1 DFQATT, CDR2 SNEGSKA (reference sequence). V was clipped by 4 bases and J by 10 bases, with 11 bases between them. CDR3 region: CSAKGGGEQFF. The CDR3 DNA is TGCAGTGCTAAGGGGGGTGGCGAGCAGTTCTTC.

The chain recombines TRBV7-3 with TRBJ2-4, with 7 bases matching TRBD1. The CDR3 contains 14 residues. After removal of 5 bases from V and 8 bases from J, the junction contained 9 bases not matched to a gene. Germline V lookup: CDR1 SGHTA, CDR2 FQGTGA. The CDR3 DNA is TGTGCCAGCAGCGCAAGACAGGGAAGCGACATTCAGTACTTC. It is translated as CASSARQGSDIQYF.

Here the CDR3 DNA reads TGTGCCAGCAGTTACGACAGGGGGGAGACCCAGTACTTC. It codes for CASSYDRGETQYF. The V and J genes are TRBV6-5 and TRBJ2-5; 9 bases agree with TRBD1. Germline CDR1 reads MNHEY; CDR2 reads SVGAGI. CDR3 length equals 13 residues. The V segment lost 2 bases and the J segment 5 bases; nucleotides outside the gene matches: 0.

The chain combines TRBV9 with TRBJ1-4; 7 nucleotides match TRBD1. There are 17 residues in the CDR3. With 3 bases clipped from V and 13 bases from J, the junction kept 21 bases outside the gene matches. CDR1 is SGDLS and CDR2 is YYNGEE in the germline V gene. CDR3 region: CASSAYPGQVRMNGLFF. The CDR3 nucleotides are TGTGCCAGCAGCGCCTACCCTGGACAGGTTCGAATGAACGGACTGTTTTTT.

This clonotype was seen only once. The chain joins TRBV27 to TRBJ2-2, with unresolved D. V was clipped by 3 bases and J by 4 bases, with 9 bases between them. CDR1 is MNHEY and CDR2 is SMNVEV in the germline V gene (reference sequence). The CDR3 sequence is 14 residues long. The CDR3, as DNA: TGTGCCAGCAGTTTGTCTAGGTTCACCGGGGAGCTGTTTTTT. This codes for CASSLSRFTGELFF.

The chain has TRBV28 and TRBJ2-3, with D perhaps given as TRBD1 or TRBD2 (5 bases each). Germline-derived CDR1 and CDR2 are MDHEN and SYDVKM. The CDR3 is 15 amino acids. Trimming took off 5 bases at V and 3 bases at J, with 15 bases between the two ends. CDR3 sequence: CASSEGMTETDTQYF. In nucleotides, the CDR3 is TGTGCCAGCAGTGAGGGGATGACAGAGACAGATACGCAGTATTTT. The whole variable domain, filled in from reference TRBV28 and TRBJ2-3, reads DVKVTQSSRYLVKRTGEKVFLECVQDMDHENMFWYRQDPGLGLRLIYFSYDVKMKEKGDIPEGYSVSREKKERFSLILESASTNQTSMYLCASSEGMTETDTQYFGPGTRLTVL.

The rearrangement links TRBV9 to TRBJ1-1, with D possibly matching TRBD1 (5 bases). Trimming left V 4 bases short and J 8 bases short, with 18 bases between. Germline CDR1 reads SGDLS; CDR2 reads YYNGEE. The CDR3 spans 14 residues. The CDR3 sequence: CASSHGGDSEEAFF. For the CDR3, the DNA is TGTGCCAGCAGCCATGGTGGCGACAGCGAAGAAGCTTTCTTT.

This chain connects TRBV20-1 to TRBJ2-1; TRBD2 matches at 7 bases. Germline CDR1 reads DFQATT; CDR2 reads SNEGSKA (reference sequence). The CDR3 sequence is 14 residues long. The V gene end was trimmed by 1 base and the J gene end by 5 bases; junction bases not matched to a gene: 5. CDR3 residues: CSARGLAEHNEQFF. The DNA for the CDR3 is TGCAGTGCTAGAGGGCTAGCGGAACACAATGAGCAGTTCTTC.

V is TRBV4-3 and J is TRBJ1-1; possible D gene TRBD1, 5 bases. V gave up 5 bases and J gave up 1 base, with 14 bases separating them. Germline V gives CDR1 LGHNA, CDR2 YSLEER. This CDR3 is built from 15 residues. The chain's CDR3 is CASSLSGGSNTEAFF. CDR3 nucleotides: TGCGCCAGCAGCTTAAGTGGGGGGTCGAACACTGAAGCTTTCTTT.

The V and J genes are TRBV29-1 and TRBJ1-3; D remains unclear. Per germline, CDR1 SQVTM and CDR2 ANQGSEA. Trimming shortened V by 4 bases and J by 2 bases, and 12 bases separated the two germline ends. The CDR3 is made up of 14 amino acids. The CDR3 DNA reads TGCAGCGTTGGGGCACGCGGACCTGGAAACACCATATATTTT. As protein: CSVGARGPGNTIYF.